A single sample is the source of the 3 T cell receptor beta chains below, sequenced in a study of T cell repertoires in cytomegalovirus infection. TCRdb reanalysed the reads using MiXCR and keeps one entry per CDR3 protein. The sample shows about 150,000 distinct CDR3 sequences, about 25% of them seen only once. The material sequenced was PBMCs. The receptor source for this set is a human donor in good health (CMV status not recorded). Some clones in this sample may be carry-over from other donors' samples.

This clonotype occurred a few times. This chain links TRBV28 with TRBJ2-1, with 9 nucleotides matching TRBD2. V lost 4 bases and J lost 7; bases outside the gene matches: 8. CDR3 size: 15 residues. Germline CDR1 is MDHEN and CDR2 is SYDVKM. Here the CDR3 DNA reads TGTGCCAGCAGTTATGGGACTAGCAAGAAGAATGAGCAGTTCTTC. Its translation: CASSYGTSKKNEQFF.

CDR3 in amino acids: CASSFEGDGHSPLHF. The CDR3 nucleotides read TGCGCCAGCAGCTTCGAAGGTGACGGACATTCACCCCTCCACTTT. This chain links TRBV5-1 with TRBJ1-6; D unclear. This CDR3 has 15 residues. Trimming took off 2 bases at V and 8 bases at J, with 14 bases between the two ends. CDR1 and CDR2 (germline): SGHRS, YFSETQ.

The sample holds one count of this clonotype. A read error may be the cause here, since a much bigger clone is one base away. This rearrangement joins TRBV20-1 to TRBJ2-5; D possibly corresponds to TRBD1 (5 bases). Per germline, CDR1 DFQATT and CDR2 SNEGSKA (reference sequence). This CDR3 has 18 residues. Deletions cut 1 base from V and 3 bases from J, with 24 bases between. Written as DNA, the CDR3 is TGCAGTGCTAGAGTTGGGGCCGCCCGAATCAGAAGAGAAGAGACCCAGTACTTC. It is translated as CSARVGAARIRREETQYF.